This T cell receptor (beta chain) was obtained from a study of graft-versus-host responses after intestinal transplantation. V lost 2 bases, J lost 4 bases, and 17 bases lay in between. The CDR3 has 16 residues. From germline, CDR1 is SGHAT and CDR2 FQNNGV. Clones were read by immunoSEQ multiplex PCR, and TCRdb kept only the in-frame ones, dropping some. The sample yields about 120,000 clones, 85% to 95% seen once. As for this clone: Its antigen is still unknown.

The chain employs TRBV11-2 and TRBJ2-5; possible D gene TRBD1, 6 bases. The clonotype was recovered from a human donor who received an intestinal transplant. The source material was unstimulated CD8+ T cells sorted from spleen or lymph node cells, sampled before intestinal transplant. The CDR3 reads CASSLRGTRPGETQYF. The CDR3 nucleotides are TGTGCCAGCAGCTTAAGAGGGACAAGGCCAGGAGAGACCCAGTACTTC.